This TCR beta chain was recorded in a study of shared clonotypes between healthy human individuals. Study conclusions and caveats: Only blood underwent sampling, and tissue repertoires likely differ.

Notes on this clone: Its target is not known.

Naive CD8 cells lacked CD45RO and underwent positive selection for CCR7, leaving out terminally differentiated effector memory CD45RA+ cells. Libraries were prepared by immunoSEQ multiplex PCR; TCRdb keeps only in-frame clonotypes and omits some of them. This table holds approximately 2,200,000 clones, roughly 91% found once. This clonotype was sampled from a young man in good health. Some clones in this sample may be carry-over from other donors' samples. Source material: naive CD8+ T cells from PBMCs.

The CDR3 DNA sequence: TGTGCCACCAGACGGACTAGCGGTGAAAACAATGAGCAGTTCTTC. The encoded protein is CATRRTSGENNEQFF. The V and J genes are TRBV15 and TRBJ2-1, with 10 bases fitting TRBD2. The CDR3 contains 15 residues. The germline V gene has CDR1 LNHNV and CDR2 YYDKDF (reference sequence). The V and J ends lost 6 bases and 5 bases, in that order; junction bases with no gene match: 7.